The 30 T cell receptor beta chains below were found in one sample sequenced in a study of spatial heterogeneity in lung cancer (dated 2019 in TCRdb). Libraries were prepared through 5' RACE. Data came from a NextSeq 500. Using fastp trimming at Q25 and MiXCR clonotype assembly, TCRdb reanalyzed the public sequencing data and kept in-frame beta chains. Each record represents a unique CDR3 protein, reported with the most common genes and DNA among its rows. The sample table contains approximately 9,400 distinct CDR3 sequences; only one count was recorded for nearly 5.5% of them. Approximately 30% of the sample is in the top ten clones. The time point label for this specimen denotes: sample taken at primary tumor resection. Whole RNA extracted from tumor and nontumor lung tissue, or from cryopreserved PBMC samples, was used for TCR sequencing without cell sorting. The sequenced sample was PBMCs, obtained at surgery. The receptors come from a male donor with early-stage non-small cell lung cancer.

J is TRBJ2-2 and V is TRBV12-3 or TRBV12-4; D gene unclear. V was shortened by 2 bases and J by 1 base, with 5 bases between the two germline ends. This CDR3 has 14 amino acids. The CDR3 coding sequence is TGTGCCAGCAGTTTATGGGGGAACACCGGGGAGCTGTTTTTT. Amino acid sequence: CASSLWGNTGELFF.

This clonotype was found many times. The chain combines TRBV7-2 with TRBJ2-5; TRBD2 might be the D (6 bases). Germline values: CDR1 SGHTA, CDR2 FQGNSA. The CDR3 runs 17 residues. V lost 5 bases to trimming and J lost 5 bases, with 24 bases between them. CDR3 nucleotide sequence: TGTGCCAGCAGCCAATTACCGGGACTCATATTATCGGAGACCCAGTACTTC. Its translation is CASSQLPGLILSETQYF. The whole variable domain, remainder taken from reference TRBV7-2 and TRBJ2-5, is GAGVSQSPSNKVTEKGKDVELRCDPISGHTALYWYRQSLGQGLEFLIYFQGNSAPDKSGLPSDRFSAERTGGSVSTLTIQRTQQEDSAVYLCASSQLPGLILSETQYFGPGTRLLVL.

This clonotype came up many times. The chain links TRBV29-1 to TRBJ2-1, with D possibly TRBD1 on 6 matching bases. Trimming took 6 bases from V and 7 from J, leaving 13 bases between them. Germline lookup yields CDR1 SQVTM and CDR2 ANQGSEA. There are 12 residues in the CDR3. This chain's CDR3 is CSVLPQGNEQFF. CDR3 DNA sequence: TGCAGCGTCCTTCCCCAGGGGAATGAGCAGTTCTTC.

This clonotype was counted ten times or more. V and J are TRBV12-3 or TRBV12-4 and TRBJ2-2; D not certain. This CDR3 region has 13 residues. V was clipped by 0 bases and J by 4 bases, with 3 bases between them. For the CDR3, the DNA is TGTGCCAGCAGTTTAGCGGTCACCGGGGAGCTGTTTTTT. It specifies CASSLAVTGELFF.

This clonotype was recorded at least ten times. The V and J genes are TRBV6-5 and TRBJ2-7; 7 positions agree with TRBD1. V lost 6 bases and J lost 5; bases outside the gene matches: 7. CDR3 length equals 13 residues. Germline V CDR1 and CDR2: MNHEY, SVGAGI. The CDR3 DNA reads TGTGCCAGCAGACCACAGGGGCCGCACGAGCAGTACTTC. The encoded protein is CASRPQGPHEQYF.

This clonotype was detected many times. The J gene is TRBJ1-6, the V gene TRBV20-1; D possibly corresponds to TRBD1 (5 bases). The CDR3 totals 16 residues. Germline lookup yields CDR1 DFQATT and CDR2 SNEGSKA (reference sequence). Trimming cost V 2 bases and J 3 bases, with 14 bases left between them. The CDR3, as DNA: TGCAGTGCTAGATCTCAGGGAGGGCTCTATAATTCACCCCTCCACTTT. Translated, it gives CSARSQGGLYNSPLHF.

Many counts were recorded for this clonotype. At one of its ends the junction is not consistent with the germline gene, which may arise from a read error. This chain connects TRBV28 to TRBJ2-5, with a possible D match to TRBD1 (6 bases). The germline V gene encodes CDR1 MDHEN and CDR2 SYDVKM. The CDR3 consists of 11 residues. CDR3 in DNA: TGTGCCAGCAGTATTTTCCGGGACAAACTCTTC. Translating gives CASSIFRDKLF.

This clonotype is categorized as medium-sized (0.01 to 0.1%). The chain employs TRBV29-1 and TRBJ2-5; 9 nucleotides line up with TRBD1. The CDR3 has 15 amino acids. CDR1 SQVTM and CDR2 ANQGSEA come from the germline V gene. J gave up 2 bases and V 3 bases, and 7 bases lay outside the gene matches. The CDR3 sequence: CSVDPGTGTQETQYF. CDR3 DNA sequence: TGCAGCGTTGATCCCGGGACAGGGACACAAGAGACCCAGTACTTC.

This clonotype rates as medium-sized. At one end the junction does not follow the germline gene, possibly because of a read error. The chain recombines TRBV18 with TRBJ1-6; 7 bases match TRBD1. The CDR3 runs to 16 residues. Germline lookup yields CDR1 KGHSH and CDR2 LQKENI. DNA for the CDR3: TGTGCCAGCTCAGCACCCGACAGGGCAATTAATTCACCCCTCCACTTT. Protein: CASSAPDRAINSPLHF.

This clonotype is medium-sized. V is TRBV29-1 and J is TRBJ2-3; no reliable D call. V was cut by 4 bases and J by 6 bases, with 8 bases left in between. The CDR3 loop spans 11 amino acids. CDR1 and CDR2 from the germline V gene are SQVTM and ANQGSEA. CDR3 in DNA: TGCAGCGTTGGGTTGAGGGATACGCAGTATTTT. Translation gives CSVGLRDTQYF.

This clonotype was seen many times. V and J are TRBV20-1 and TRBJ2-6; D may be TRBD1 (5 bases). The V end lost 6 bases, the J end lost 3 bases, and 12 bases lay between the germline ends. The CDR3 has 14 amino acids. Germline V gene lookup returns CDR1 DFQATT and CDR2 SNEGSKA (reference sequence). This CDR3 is CSASTGFGANVLTF. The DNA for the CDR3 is TGCAGTGCATCCACAGGATTTGGGGCCAACGTCCTGACTTTC.

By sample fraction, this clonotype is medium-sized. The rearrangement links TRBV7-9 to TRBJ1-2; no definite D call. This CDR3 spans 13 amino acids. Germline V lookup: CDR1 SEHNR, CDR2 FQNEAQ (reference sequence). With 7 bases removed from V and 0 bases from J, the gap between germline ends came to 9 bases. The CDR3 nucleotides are TGTGCCAGCACCACTGGCGCTAACTATGGCTACACCTTC. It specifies CASTTGANYGYTF.

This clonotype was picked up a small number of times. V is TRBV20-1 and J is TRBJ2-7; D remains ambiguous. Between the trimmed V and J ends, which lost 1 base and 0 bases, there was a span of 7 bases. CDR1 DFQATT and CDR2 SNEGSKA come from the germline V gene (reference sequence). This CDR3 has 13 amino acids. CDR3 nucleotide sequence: TGCAGTGCTAGAGGAGGCAGCTCCTACGAGCAGTACTTC. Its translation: CSARGGSSYEQYF.

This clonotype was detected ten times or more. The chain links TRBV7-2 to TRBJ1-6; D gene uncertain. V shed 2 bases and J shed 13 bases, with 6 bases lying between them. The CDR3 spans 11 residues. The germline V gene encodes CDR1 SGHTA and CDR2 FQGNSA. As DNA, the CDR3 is TGTGCCAGCAGCTTAATTGGGCCCCTCCACTTT. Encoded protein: CASSLIGPLHF. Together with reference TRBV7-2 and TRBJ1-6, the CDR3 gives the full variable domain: GAGVSQSPSNKVTEKGKDVELRCDPISGHTALYWYRQSLGQGLEFLIYFQGNSAPDKSGLPSDRFSAERTGGSVSTLTIQRTQQEDSAVYLCASSLIGPLHFGNGTRLTVT.

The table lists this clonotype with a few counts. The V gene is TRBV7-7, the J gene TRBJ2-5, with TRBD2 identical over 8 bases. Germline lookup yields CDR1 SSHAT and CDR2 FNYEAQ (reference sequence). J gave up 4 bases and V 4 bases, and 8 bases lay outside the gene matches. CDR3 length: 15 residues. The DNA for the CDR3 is TGTGCCAGCAGCTCGACCGGGACTAGGGGAGAGACCCAGTACTTC. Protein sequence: CASSSTGTRGETQYF.

CDR3 in amino acids: CASSFEAGGEKLFF. CDR3 DNA sequence: TGTGCCAGCAGTTTCGAGGCCGGCGGCGAAAAACTGTTTTTT. This chain connects TRBV28 to TRBJ1-4; no firm D call. The V gene's germline CDR1 is MDHEN and CDR2 SYDVKM. This CDR3 contains 14 residues. V lost 3 bases and J lost 8, with 13 bases in between. Using reference TRBV28 and TRBJ1-4 for the parts outside the CDR3, the full variable domain is DVKVTQSSRYLVKRTGEKVFLECVQDMDHENMFWYRQDPGLGLRLIYFSYDVKMKEKGDIPEGYSVSREKKERFSLILESASTNQTSMYLCASSFEAGGEKLFFGSGTQLSVL.

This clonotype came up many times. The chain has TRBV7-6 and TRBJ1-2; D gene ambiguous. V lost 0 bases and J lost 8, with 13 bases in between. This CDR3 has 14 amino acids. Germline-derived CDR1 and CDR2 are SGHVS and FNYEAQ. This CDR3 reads CASSLAYGVEGYTF. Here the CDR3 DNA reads TGTGCCAGCAGCTTAGCGTACGGGGTTGAGGGCTACACCTTC.

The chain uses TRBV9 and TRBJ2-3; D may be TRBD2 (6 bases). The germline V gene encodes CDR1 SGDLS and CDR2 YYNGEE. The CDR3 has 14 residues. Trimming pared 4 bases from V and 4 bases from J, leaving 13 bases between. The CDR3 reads CASSPGGGPDTQYF. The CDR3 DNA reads TGTGCCAGCAGCCCCGGAGGAGGGCCAGATACGCAGTATTTT.

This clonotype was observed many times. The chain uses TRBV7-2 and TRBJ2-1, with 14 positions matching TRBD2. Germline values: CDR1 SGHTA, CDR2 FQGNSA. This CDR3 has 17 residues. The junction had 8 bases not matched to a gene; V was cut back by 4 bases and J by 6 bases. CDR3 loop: CASSSGGLAGGLNEQFF. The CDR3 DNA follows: TGTGCCAGCAGCTCAGGAGGACTAGCGGGGGGTCTCAATGAGCAGTTCTTC.

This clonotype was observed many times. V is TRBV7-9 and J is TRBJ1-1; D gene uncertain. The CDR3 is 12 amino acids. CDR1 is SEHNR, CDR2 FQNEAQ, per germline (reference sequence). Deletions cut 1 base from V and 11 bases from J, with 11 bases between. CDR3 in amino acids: CASSLDSAQAFF. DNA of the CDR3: TGTGCCAGCAGCTTAGACAGCGCCCAGGCTTTCTTT.

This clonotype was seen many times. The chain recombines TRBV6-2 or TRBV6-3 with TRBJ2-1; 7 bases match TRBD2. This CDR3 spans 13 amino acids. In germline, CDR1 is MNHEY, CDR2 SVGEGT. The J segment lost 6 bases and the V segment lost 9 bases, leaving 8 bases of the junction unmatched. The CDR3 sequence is CARPGLVSNEQFF. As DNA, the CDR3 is TGTGCCAGACCAGGACTAGTTTCCAATGAGCAGTTCTTC.

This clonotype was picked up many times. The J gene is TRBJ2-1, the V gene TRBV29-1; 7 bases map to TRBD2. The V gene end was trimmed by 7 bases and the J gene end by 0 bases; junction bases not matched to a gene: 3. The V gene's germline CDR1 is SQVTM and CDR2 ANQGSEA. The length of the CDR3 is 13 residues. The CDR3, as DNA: TGCAGCGCGGGGGGTGCCTCCTACAATGAGCAGTTCTTC. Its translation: CSAGGASYNEQFF.

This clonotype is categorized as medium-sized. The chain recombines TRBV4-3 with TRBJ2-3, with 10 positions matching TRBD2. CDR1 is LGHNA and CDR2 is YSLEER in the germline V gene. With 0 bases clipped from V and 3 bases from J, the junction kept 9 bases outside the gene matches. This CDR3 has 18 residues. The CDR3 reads CASSQEVWLAGETDTQYF. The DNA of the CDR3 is TGCGCCAGCAGCCAAGAGGTCTGGCTAGCGGGAGAAACAGATACGCAGTATTTT.

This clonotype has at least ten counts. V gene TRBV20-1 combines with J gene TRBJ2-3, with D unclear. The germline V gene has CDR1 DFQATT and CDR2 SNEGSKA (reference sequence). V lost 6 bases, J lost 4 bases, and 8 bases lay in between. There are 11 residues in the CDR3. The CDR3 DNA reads TGCAGTGCCCTGGTCGCAGATACGCAGTATTTT. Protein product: CSALVADTQYF.

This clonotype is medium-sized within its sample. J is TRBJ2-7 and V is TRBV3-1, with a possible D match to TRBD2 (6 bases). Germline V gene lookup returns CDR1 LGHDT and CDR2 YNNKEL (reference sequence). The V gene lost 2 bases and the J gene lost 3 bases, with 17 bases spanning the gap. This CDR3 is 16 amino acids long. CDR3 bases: TGTGCCAGCAGCCAACGCCGACTAGTAACATTCTACGAGCAGTACTTC. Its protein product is CASSQRRLVTFYEQYF.

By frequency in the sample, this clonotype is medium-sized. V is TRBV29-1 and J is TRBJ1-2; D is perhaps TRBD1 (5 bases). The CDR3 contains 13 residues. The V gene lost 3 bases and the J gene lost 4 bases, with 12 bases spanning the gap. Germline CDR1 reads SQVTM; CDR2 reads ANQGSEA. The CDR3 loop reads CSVEQGSLYGYTF. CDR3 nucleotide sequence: TGCAGCGTTGAGCAGGGTAGCCTCTATGGCTACACCTTC.

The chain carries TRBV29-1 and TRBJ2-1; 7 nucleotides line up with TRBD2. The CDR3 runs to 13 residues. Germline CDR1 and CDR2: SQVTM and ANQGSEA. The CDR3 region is CGGEGNKDNEQFF. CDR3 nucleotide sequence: TGCGGCGGGGAGGGGAATAAAGACAATGAGCAGTTCTTC.

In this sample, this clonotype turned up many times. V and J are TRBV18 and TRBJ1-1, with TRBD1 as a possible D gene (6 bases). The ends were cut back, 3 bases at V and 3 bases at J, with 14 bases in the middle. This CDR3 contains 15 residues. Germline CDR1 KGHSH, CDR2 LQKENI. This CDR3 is CASSPRDGGDTEAFF. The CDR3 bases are TGTGCCAGCTCACCCAGGGACGGGGGCGACACTGAAGCTTTCTTT.

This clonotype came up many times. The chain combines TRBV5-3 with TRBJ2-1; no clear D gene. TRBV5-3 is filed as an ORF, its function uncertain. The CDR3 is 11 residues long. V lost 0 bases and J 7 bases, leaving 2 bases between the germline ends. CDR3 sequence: CARSLGNEQFF. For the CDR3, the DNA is TGTGCCAGAAGCTTGGGGAATGAGCAGTTCTTC.

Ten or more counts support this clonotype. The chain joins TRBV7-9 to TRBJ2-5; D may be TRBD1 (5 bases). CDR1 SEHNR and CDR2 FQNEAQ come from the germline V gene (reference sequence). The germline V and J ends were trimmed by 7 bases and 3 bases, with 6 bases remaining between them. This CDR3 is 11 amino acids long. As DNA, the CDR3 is TGTGCCAGCACACAGGAAGAGACCCAGTACTTC. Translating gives CASTQEETQYF.